Given below is one TCR beta chain in context. Original handling: Estimation of nucleated cell counts relied on the amplification of reference gene primers. Clones were sequenced by immunoSEQ multiplex PCR, and TCRdb holds only the in-frame ones, with some missing. From that table come the V and J calls and clone size; the DNA was used to work out D and trimming. This sample carries 110,000 to 150,000 clones, roughly 86% of them seen once, and the ten largest clones take under 7%. The sample comes from a study of blood T cell repertoires in COVID-19. About the research overall: Sites across the United States, Italy and Spain contributed samples from acute and convalescent COVID-19. T cells, B-cell-depleted T cells, or PBMCs supplied cDNA or gDNA.

Germline CDR1 is SQVTM and CDR2 is ANQGSEA. Germline trimming cut 6 bases from V and 4 bases from J; bases unmatched to any gene: 2. This CDR3 comprises 12 residues. The chain employs TRBV29-1 and TRBJ1-1, with 10 bases identical to TRBD1. Source material: peripheral blood. The source is a human donor in a cohort sampled during active COVID-19. The DNA for the CDR3 is TGCAGCGTACGGACAGGGGGCACTGAAGCTTTCTTT. As protein: CSVRTGGTEAFF.